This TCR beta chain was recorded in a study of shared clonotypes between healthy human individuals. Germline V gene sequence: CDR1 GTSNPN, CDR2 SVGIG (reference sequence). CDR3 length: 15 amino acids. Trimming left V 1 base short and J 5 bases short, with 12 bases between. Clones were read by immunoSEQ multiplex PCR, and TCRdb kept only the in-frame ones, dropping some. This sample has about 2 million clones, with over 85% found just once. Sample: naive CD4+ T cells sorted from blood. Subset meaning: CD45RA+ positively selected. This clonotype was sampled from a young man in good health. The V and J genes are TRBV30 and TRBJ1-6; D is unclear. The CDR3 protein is CAWSELGNHNSPLHF. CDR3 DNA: TGTGCCTGGAGTGAGTTAGGGAATCATAATTCACCCCTCCACTTT. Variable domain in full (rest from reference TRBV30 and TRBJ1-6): SQTIHQWPATLVQPVGSPLSLECTVEGTSNPNLYWYRQAAGRGLQLLFYSVGIGQISSEVPQNLSASRPQDRQFILSSKKLLLSDSGFYLCAWSELGNHNSPLHFGNGTRLTVT.